Listed here is a single T cell receptor (beta chain). The data were produced by immunoSEQ multiplex PCR, yet TCRdb's version contains in-frame clones alone and is incomplete. The data show around 300,000 clones, approximately 90% seen once. This specimen belongs to a study of blood T cell repertoires in COVID-19. Study details: Cohort 3 donors were reported recovered after two negative PCRs, clearance, or symptom resolution. Sites in the United States, Italy and Spain provided acute and convalescent COVID-19 samples. The cDNA or gDNA used as material had been derived from T cells, B-cell-depleted T cells, or PBMCs.

Which cohort a participant joined came from the clinical history participants gave. The material sequenced was PBMCs or T cells enriched from blood (not recorded which). The source of this sequence is a woman in her fifties or sixties in a cohort exposed to, infected with or recovered from COVID-19 (not recorded which).

CDR3 protein: CASYEGGETQYF. CDR3 in DNA: TGTGCCAGCTATGAGGGTGGGGAGACCCAGTACTTC. The rearrangement uses TRBV7-9 and TRBJ2-5, with D tentatively TRBD2 (5 bases). V was cut by 8 bases and J by 5 bases, with 12 bases left in between. Germline CDR1 SEHNR, CDR2 FQNEAQ (reference sequence). The length of the CDR3 is 12 residues.